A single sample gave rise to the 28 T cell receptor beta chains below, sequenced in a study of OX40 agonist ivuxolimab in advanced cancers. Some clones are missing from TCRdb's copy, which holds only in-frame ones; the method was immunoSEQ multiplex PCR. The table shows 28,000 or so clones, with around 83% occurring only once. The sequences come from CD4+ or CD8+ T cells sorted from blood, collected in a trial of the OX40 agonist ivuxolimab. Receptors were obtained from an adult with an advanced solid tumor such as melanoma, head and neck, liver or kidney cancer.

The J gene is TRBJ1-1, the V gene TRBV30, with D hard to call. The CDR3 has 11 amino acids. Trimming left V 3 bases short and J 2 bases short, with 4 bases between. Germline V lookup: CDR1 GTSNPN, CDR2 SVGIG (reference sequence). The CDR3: CAWRFNTEAFF. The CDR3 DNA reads TGTGCCTGGAGGTTTAACACTGAAGCTTTCTTT.

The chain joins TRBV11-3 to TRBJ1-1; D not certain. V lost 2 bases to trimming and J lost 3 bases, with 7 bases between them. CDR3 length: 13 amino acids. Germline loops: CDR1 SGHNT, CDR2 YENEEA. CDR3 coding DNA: TGTGCCAGCAGCTTATCAGCCTACACTGAAGCTTTCTTT. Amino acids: CASSLSAYTEAFF.

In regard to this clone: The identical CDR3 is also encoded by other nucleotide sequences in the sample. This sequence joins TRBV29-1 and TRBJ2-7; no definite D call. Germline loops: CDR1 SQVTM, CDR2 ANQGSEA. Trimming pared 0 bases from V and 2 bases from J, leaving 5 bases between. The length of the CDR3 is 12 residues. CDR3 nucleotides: TGCAGCGTTGAAGATCGAGCCTACGAGCAGTACTTC. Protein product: CSVEDRAYEQYF.

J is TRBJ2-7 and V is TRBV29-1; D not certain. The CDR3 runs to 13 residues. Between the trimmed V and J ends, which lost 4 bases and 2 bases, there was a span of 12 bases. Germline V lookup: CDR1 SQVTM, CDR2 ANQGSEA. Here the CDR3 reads CSVVLSSAYEQYF. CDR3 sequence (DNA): TGCAGCGTTGTACTCTCCTCTGCCTACGAGCAGTACTTC.

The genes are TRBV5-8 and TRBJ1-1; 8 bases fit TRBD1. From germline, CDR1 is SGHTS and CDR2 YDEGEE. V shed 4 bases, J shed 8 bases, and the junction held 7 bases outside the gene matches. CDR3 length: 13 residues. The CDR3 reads CASSAGTGDEAFF. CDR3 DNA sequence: TGTGCCAGCAGCGCAGGGACAGGAGACGAAGCTTTCTTT.

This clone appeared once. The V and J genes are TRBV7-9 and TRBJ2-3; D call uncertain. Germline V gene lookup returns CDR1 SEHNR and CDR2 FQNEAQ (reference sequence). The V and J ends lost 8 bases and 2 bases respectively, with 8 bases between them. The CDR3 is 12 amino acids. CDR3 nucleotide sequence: TGTGCCAGCTGCGACCTCACAGATACGCAGTATTTT. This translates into CASCDLTDTQYF.

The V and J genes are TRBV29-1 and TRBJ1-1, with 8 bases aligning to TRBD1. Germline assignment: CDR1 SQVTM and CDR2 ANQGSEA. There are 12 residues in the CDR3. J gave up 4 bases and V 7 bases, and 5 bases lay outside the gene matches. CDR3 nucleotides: TGCAGCGACCGAACAGGGGGCACTGAAGCTTTCTTT. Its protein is CSDRTGGTEAFF.

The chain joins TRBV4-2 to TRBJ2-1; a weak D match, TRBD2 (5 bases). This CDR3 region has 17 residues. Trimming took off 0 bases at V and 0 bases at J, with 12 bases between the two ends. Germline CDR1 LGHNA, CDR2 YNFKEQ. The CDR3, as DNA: TGTGCCAGCAGCCAAGAAGGGCGGGCCAGCTCCTACAATGAGCAGTTCTTC. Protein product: CASSQEGRASSYNEQFF.

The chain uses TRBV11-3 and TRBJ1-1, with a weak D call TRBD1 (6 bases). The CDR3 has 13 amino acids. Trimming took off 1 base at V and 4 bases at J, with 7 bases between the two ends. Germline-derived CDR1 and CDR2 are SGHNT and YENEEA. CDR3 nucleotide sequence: TGTGCCAGCAGCTTAGCCAGGGGCACTGAAGCTTTCTTT. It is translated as CASSLARGTEAFF.

The CDR3 nucleotides read TGCGCCAGCAGCCTAACCCAGAGGGAGACCCAGTACTTC. Its protein is CASSLTQRETQYF. This rearrangement joins TRBV4-1 to TRBJ2-5; D is undetermined. V was cut by 4 bases and J by 5 bases, with 11 bases left in between. The CDR3 sequence is 13 residues long. The germline V gene encodes CDR1 MGHRA and CDR2 YSYEKL.

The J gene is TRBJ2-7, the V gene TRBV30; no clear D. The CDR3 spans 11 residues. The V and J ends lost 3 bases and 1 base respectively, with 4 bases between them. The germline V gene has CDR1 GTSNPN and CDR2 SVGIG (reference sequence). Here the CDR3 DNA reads TGTGCCTGGAGATATTCCTACGAGCAGTACTTC. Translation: CAWRYSYEQYF.

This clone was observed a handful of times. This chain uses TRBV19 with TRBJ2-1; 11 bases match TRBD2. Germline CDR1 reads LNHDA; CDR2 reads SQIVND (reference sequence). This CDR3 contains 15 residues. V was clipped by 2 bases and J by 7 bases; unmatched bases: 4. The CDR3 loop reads CASSIRLAGYNEQFF. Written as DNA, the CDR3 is TGTGCCAGTAGTATACGACTAGCGGGATATAATGAGCAGTTCTTC. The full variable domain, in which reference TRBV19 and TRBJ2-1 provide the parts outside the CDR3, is DGGITQSPKYLFRKEGQNVTLSCEQNLNHDAMYWYRQDPGQGLRLIYYSQIVNDFQKGDIAEGYSVSREKKESFPLTVTSAQKNPTAFYLCASSIRLAGYNEQFFGPGTRLTVL.

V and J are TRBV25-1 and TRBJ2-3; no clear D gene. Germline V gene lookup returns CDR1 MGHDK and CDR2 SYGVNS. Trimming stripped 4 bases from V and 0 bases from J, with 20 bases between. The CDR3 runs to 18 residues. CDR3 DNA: TGTGCCAGCAGTGGGAAGGGTGGACCCGAGTATAGCACAGATACGCAGTATTTT. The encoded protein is CASSGKGGPEYSTDTQYF.

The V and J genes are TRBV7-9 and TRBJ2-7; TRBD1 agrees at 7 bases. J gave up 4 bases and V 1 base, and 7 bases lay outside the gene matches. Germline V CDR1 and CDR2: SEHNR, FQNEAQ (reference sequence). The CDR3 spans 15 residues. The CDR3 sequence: CASSLGGQEFYEQYF. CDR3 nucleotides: TGTGCCAGCAGCTTAGGCGGACAGGAGTTTTACGAGCAGTACTTC.

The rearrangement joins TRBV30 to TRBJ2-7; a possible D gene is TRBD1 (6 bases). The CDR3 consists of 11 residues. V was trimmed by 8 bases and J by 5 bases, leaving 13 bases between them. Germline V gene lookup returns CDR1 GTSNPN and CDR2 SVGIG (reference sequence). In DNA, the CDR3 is TGTGCCGGGGACATCGGGAACGAGCAGTACTTC. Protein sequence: CAGDIGNEQYF.

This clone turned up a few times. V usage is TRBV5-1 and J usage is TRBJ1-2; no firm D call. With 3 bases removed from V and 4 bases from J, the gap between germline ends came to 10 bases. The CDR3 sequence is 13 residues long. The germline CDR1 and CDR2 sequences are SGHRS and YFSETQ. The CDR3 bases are TGCGCCAGCAGCTCGGACGGTTTCTATGGCTACACCTTC. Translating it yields CASSSDGFYGYTF.

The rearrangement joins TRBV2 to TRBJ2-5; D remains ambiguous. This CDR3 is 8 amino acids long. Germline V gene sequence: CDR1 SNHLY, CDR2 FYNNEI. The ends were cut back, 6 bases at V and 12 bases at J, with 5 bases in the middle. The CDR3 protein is CASSQEYF. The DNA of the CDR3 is TGTGCCAGCAGCCAAGAGTACTTC. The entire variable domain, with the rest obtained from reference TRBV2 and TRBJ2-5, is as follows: EPEVTQTPSHQVTQMGQEVILRCVPISNHLYFYWYRQILGQKVEFLVSFYNNEISEKSEIFDDQFSVERPDGSNFTLKIRSTKLEDSAMYFCASSQEYFGPGTRLLVL.

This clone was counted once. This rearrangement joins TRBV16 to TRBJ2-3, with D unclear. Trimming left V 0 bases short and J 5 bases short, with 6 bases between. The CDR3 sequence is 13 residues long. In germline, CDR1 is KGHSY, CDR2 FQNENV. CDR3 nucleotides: TGTGCCAGCAGCCAATCCAGACGAGATACGCAGTATTTT. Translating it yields CASSQSRRDTQYF. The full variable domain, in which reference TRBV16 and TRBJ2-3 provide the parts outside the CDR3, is GEEVAQTPKHLVRGEGQKAKLYCAPIKGHSYVFWYQQVLKNEFKFLISFQNENVFDETGMPKERFSAKCLPNSPCSLEIQATKLEDSAVYFCASSQSRRDTQYFGPGTRLTVL.

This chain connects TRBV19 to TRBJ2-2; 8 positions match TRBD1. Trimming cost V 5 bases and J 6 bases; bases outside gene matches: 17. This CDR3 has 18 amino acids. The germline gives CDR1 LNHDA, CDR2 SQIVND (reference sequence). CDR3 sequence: CASSPIHSRQGPPGELFF. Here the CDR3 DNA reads TGTGCCAGTAGTCCTATTCATTCCCGACAGGGGCCCCCCGGGGAGCTGTTTTTT.

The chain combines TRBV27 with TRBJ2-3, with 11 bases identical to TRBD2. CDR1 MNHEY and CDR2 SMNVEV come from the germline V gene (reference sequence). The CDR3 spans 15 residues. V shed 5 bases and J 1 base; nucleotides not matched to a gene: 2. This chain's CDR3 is CASSPGLAGTDTQYF. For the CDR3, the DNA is TGTGCCAGCAGTCCGGGACTAGCGGGCACAGATACGCAGTATTTT.

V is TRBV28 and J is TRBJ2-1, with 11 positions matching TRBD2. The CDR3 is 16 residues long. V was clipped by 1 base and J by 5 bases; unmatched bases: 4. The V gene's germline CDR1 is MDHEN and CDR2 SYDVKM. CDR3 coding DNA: TGTGCCAGCAGTTTATTTAGCGGGAGGGGAGACAATGAGCAGTTCTTC. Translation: CASSLFSGRGDNEQFF.

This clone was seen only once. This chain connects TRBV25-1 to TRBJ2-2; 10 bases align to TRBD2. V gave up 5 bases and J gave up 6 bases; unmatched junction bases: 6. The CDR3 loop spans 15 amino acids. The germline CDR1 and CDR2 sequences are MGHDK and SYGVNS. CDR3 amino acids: CASSRSGRAPGELFF. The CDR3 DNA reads TGTGCCAGCAGTAGGAGCGGGAGGGCCCCCGGGGAGCTGTTTTTT.

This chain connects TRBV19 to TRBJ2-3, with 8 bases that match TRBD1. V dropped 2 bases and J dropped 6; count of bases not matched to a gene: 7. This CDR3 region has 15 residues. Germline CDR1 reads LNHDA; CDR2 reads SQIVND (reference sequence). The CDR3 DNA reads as TGTGCCAGTAGTATACCGGGACAGGAGTCGGATACGCAGTATTTT. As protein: CASSIPGQESDTQYF.

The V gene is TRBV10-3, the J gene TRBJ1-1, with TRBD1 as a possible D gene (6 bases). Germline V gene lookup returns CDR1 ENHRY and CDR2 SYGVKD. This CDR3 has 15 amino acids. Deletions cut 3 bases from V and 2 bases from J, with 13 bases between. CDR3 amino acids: CAISDLGAGNTEAFF. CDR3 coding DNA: TGTGCCATCAGTGACTTGGGGGCAGGTAACACTGAAGCTTTCTTT.

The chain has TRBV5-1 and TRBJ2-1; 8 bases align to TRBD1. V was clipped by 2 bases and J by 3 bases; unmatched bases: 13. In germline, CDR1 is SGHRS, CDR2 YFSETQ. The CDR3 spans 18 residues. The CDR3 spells CASSFDLETGAYYNEQFF. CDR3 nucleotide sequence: TGCGCCAGCAGCTTTGACCTAGAGACAGGGGCCTACTACAATGAGCAGTTCTTC.

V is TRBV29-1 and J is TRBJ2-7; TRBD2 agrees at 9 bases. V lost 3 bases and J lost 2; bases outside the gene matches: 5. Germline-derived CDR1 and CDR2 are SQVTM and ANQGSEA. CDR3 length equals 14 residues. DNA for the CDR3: TGCAGCGTTGAGGAGCGGGGGGCCCCCTACGAGCAGTACTTC. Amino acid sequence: CSVEERGAPYEQYF.

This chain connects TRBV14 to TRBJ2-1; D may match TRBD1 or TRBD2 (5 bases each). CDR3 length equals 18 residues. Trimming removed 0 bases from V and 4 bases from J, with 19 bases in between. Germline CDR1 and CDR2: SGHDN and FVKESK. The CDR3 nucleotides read TGTGCCAGCAGCCAAGAGGACGGTCGGGACCCTAATTACAATGAGCAGTTCTTC. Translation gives CASSQEDGRDPNYNEQFF.

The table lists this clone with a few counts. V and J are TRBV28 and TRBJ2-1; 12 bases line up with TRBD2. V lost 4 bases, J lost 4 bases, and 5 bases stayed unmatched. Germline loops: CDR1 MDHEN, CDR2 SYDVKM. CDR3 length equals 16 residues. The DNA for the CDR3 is TGTGCCAGCAGTTCCGGGACTAGCGGGTATTACAATGAGCAGTTCTTC. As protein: CASSSGTSGYYNEQFF.